The rows below give T cell receptor beta chains drawn from one sample of a study of Ad26.COV2.S vaccination and SARS-CoV-2 variants. Sequencing was performed with immunoSEQ multiplex PCR; in TCRdb, only in-frame clones are kept and a portion is missing. The sample shows about 680,000 clones, about 90% of them seen only once. The specimen was peripheral blood, collected in a trial of Ad26.COV2.S vaccine versus placebo. Source of these receptors: a person aged 18-65 years who received the Ad26.COV2.S COVID-19 vaccine or a placebo. Each CDR3 is given with its conserved first and last residue. A D gene is named only where the DNA matches it firmly. Size values are once, few and many counts, or a class for expanded clones, and some rows have none.

V gene	J gene	D gene	clone size	CDR3 protein	CDR3 DNA
TRBV5-6	TRBJ2-7	-	-	CASSFGAYEQYF	TGTGCCAGCAGCTTCGGAGCCTACGAGCAGTACTTC
TRBV18	TRBJ1-2	-	-	CASSPGFSLHLF	TGTGCCAGCTCACCAGGGTTCTCCCTACACCTCTTC
TRBV7-8	TRBJ2-3	-	once	CASSYGQSDTQYF	TGTGCCAGCAGCTACGGACAGTCAGATACGCAGTATTTT
TRBV10-3	TRBJ2-3	-	-	CAISGTSTDTQYF	TGTGCCATCAGTGGCACTTCTACAGATACGCAGTATTTT
TRBV7-9	TRBJ1-2	TRBD1	-	CASSLGQGLLVDRGYTF	TGTGCCAGCAGCTTAGGACAGGGCTTATTGGTGGATCGCGGCTACACCTTC
TRBV21-1	TRBJ1-5	-	-	CASSKARERWGEPQHF	TGTGCCAGCAGCAAGGCCCGGGAAAGGTGGGGTGAGCCCCAGCATTTT
TRBV7-9	TRBJ2-2	-	-	CASSSAPSVRSEELFF	TGTGCCAGCAGCTCGGCACCTAGTGTCCGCTCCGAGGAGCTGTTTTTT
TRBV6-1	TRBJ2-1	-	-	CASSAKAGDSYNEQFF	TGTGCCAGCAGTGCAAAAGCTGGGGATTCCTACAATGAGCAGTTCTTC
TRBV15	TRBJ2-3	TRBD2	-	CAGQAGGTDTQYF	TGTGCCGGGCAGGCGGGAGGCACAGATACGCAGTATTTT
TRBV18	TRBJ1-3	-	-	CASSPGRGPGNTIYF	TGTGCCAGCTCACCCGGTCGGGGGCCCGGAAACACCATATATTTT
TRBV3-1/TRBV3-2	TRBJ2-3	-	-	CASSSADTQYF	TGTGCCAGCAGCTCCGCGGATACGCAGTATTTT
TRBV2	TRBJ2-1	-	-	CASSEARRTKSYNEQFF	TGTGCCAGCAGTGAAGCGCGGCGTACGAAGTCCTACAATGAGCAGTTCTTC
TRBV11-2	TRBJ2-2	TRBD2	-	CASSSGGLAGELFF	TGTGCCAGCAGCTCCGGCGGACTAGCCGGGGAGCTGTTTTTT
TRBV30	TRBJ1-4	TRBD1	-	CAWSTGGREKLFF	TGTGCCTGGAGTACAGGGGGCCGTGAAAAACTGTTTTTT
TRBV5-1	TRBJ1-1	-	-	CASTNGGENTEAFF	TGCGCCAGCACAAACGGGGGGGAGAACACTGAAGCTTTCTTT
TRBV19	TRBJ2-3	TRBD2	-	CASSIEGLAGSTDNTQYF	TGTGCCAGTAGTATAGAGGGACTAGCGGGGTCCACTGACAATACGCAGTATTTT
TRBV11-2	TRBJ2-7	-	-	CASSLSSQVSYEQYF	TGTGCCAGCAGCTTATCTTCACAGGTCTCCTACGAGCAGTACTTC
TRBV7-9	TRBJ2-7	TRBD1	-	CASSSPGQGSYEQYF	TGTGCCAGCAGCTCTCCGGGACAGGGGTCGTACGAGCAGTACTTC
TRBV6-5	TRBJ2-1	-	once	CASSYEREQFF	TGTGCCAGCAGTTACGAGCGTGAGCAGTTCTTC
TRBV4-2	TRBJ1-4	-	-	CASSQETEAYEKLFF	TGTGCCAGCAGCCAAGAGACAGAGGCGTATGAAAAACTGTTTTTT
TRBV18	TRBJ2-3	-	-	CASSPGEDTQYF	TGTGCCAGCTCACCGGGAGAAGATACGCAGTATTTT
TRBV2	TRBJ1-1	-	few	CASSLRGNTEAFF	TGTGCCAGCAGTCTAAGGGGCAACACTGAAGCTTTCTTT
TRBV29-1	TRBJ2-5	-	-	CSVEERGLAQYF	TGCAGCGTTGAAGAAAGAGGGTTGGCCCAGTACTTC
TRBV2	TRBJ2-3	TRBD2	-	CASLRTSGISDTQYF	TGTGCCAGCCTGCGGACTAGCGGGATTTCAGATACGCAGTATTTT
TRBV6-2/TRBV6-3	TRBJ1-5	-	-	CASSYWGGSNQPQHF	TGTGCCAGCAGTTACTGGGGGGGCAGCAATCAGCCCCAGCATTTT
TRBV27	TRBJ2-5	-	once	CASSFLGVGGETQYF	TGTGCCAGCAGTTTTCTGGGTGTAGGTGGAGAGACCCAGTACTTC
TRBV4-3	TRBJ1-1	-	-	CASSQPDGPMNTEAFF	TGCGCCAGCAGCCAACCGGACGGGCCCATGAACACTGAAGCTTTCTTT
TRBV19	TRBJ1-2	TRBD1	once	CASSNPGQGDYGYTF	TGTGCCAGTAGTAATCCGGGACAGGGGGACTATGGCTACACCTTC
TRBV12-3/TRBV12-4	TRBJ1-1	-	-	CASSFGGAEAFF	TGTGCCAGCAGTTTTGGGGGCGCTGAAGCTTTCTTT
TRBV7-8	TRBJ2-6	-	-	CASSQRYSGANVLTF	TGTGCCAGCAGCCAACGGTACTCTGGGGCCAACGTCCTGACTTTC
TRBV19	TRBJ2-2	-	few	CASSTTGELFF	TGTGCCAGTAGTACAACCGGGGAGCTGTTTTTT
TRBV6-6	TRBJ2-5	TRBD1	-	CASSPPSRGRYFQETQYF	TGTGCCAGCAGTCCCCCCTCGAGGGGGCGTTATTTTCAAGAGACCCAGTACTTC
TRBV7-9	TRBJ2-7	-	once	CASSLQGSEQYF	TGTGCCAGCAGCCTACAGGGTAGCGAGCAGTACTTC
TRBV24-1	TRBJ2-1	-	-	CATSESYYNEQFF	TGTGCCACCAGTGAGTCATATTACAATGAGCAGTTCTTC
TRBV10-3	TRBJ1-5	-	-	CAISESGLSGGGRQPQHF	TGTGCCATCAGTGAGTCGGGATTATCGGGCGGCGGTCGGCAGCCCCAGCATTTT
TRBV11-3	TRBJ2-1	-	-	CASSLGNRLNEQFF	TGTGCCAGCAGCTTAGGGAACCGTTTAAATGAGCAGTTCTTC